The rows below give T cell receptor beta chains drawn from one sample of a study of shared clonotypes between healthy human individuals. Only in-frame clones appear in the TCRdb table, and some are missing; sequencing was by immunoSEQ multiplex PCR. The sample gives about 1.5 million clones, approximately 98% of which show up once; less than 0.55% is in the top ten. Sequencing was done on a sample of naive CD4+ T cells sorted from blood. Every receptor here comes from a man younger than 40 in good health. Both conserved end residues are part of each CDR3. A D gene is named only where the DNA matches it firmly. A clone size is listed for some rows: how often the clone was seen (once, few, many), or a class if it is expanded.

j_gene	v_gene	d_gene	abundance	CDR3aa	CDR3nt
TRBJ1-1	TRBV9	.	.	CASSVRDLNTEAFF	TGTGCCAGCAGCGTACGGGATTTGAACACTGAAGCTTTCTTT
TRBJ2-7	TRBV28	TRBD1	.	CASSPGQGAPYEQYF	TGTGCCAGCAGTCCGGGACAGGGGGCTCCCTACGAGCAGTACTTC
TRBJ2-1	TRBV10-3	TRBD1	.	CAIRVGTGADLSSYNEQFF	TGTGCCATCAGAGTCGGGACAGGGGCCGATTTGAGCTCCTACAATGAGCAGTTCTTC
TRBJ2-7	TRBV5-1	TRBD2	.	CASSLDTSGSGEQYF	TGCGCCAGCAGCTTGGATACTAGCGGGAGTGGCGAGCAGTACTTC
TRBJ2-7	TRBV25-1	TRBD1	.	CASSEFWTGVPEQYF	TGTGCCAGCAGTGAATTTTGGACAGGGGTTCCCGAGCAGTACTTC
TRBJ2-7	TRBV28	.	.	CASRSYYEQYF	TGTGCCAGCAGATCGTACTACGAGCAGTACTTC
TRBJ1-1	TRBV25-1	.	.	CASTRGSAEAFF	TGTGCCAGCACTAGGGGGTCGGCTGAAGCTTTCTTT
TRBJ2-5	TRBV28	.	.	CATSGGVETQYF	TGTGCCACCTCCGGGGGAGTGGAGACCCAGTACTTC
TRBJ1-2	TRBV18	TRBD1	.	CASSPTGQGNGYTF	TGTGCCAGCTCACCTACGGGACAGGGGAATGGCTACACCTTC
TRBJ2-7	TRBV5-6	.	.	CASSRTGSYEQYF	TGTGCCAGCAGCCGCACAGGATCCTACGAGCAGTACTTC
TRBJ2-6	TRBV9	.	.	CASSDRVSSRGANVLTF	TGTGCCAGCAGCGACAGGGTGTCCTCGAGAGGGGCCAACGTCCTGACTTTC
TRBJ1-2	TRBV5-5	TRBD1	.	CASSRDRDAGYTF	TGTGCCAGCAGCCGGGACAGGGACGCTGGCTACACCTTC
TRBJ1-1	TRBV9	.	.	CASSDGLTNTEAFF	TGTGCCAGCAGCGACGGACTGACTAACACTGAAGCTTTCTTT
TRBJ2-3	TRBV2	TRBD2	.	CASSTLTSGRDTQYF	TGTGCCAGCAGTACTTTGACTAGCGGGAGAGATACGCAGTATTTT
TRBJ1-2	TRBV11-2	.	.	CASSSRQGGYTF	TGTGCCAGCAGCTCTAGGCAGGGAGGCTACACCTTC
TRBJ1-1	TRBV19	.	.	CASSTTGPWNTEAFF	TGTGCCAGTAGTACGACCGGGCCTTGGAACACTGAAGCTTTCTTT
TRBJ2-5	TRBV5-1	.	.	CASSDPSGQETQYF	TGCGCCAGCAGTGACCCATCGGGTCAAGAGACCCAGTACTTC
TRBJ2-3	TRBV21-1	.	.	CASSSHRGGGTDTQYF	TGTGCCAGCAGCTCTCATCGCGGGGGGGGCACAGATACGCAGTATTTT
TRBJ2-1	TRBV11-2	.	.	CASSLEGTGYNEQFF	TGTGCCAGCAGCTTAGAAGGGACGGGATACAATGAGCAGTTCTTC
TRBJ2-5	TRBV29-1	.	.	CSVEESSETQYF	TGCAGCGTTGAGGAGTCTTCGGAGACCCAGTACTTC
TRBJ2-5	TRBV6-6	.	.	CASSYPEETQYF	TGTGCCAGCAGTTACCCCGAAGAGACCCAGTACTTC
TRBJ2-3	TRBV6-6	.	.	CASTKMTRTDTQYF	TGTGCCAGCACCAAAATGACACGCACAGATACGCAGTATTTT
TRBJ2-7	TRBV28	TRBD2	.	CASSLAGLVYEQYF	TGTGCCAGCAGTTTGGCCGGACTAGTCTACGAGCAGTACTTC
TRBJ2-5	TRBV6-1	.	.	CASTQGGFQETQYF	TGTGCCAGCACCCAAGGGGGGTTCCAAGAGACCCAGTACTTC
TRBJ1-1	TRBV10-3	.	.	CAISARGQQGGTEAFF	TGTGCCATCAGTGCACGAGGGCAACAGGGCGGCACTGAAGCTTTCTTT
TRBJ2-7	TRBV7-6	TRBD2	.	CASSYGRGAEQYF	TGTGCCAGCAGCTACGGGAGGGGGGCCGAGCAGTACTTC
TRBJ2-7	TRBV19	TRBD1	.	CASSTRTGGPVEQYF	TGTGCCAGTAGTACGCGGACAGGGGGCCCGGTCGAGCAGTACTTC
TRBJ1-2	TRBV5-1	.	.	CASSLGVAYGYTF	TGCGCCAGCAGCTTGGGGGTAGCCTATGGCTACACCTTC
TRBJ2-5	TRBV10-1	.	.	CASSENVQETQYF	TGCGCCAGCAGTGAAAACGTCCAAGAGACCCAGTACTTC
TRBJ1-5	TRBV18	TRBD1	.	CASRKGQGLDQPQHF	TGTGCCAGCCGAAAAGGACAGGGGTTGGATCAGCCCCAGCATTTT
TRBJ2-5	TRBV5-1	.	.	CASSLSSSEETQYF	TGCGCCAGCAGCTTGTCTTCTAGTGAGGAGACCCAGTACTTC
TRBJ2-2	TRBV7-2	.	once	CASSDTGSTGELFF	TGTGCCAGCAGCGACACGGGGTCGACCGGGGAGCTGTTTTTT
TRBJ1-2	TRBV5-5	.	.	CASSFSSYGYTF	TGTGCCAGCAGCTTTAGCTCCTATGGCTACACCTTC
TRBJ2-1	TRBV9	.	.	CASSARLRGSNEQFF	TGTGCCAGCAGCGCCAGGCTCAGGGGTAGTAATGAGCAGTTCTTC
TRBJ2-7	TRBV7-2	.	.	CASSLELGESYEQYF	TGTGCCAGCAGCTTAGAGTTGGGGGAATCCTACGAGCAGTACTTC
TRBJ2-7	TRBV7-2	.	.	CASSLPPVYEQYF	TGTGCCAGCAGCTTGCCCCCGGTCTACGAGCAGTACTTC
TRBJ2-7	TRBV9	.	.	CASSVTSGVNYEQYF	TGTGCCAGCAGCGTAACGTCAGGGGTGAACTACGAGCAGTACTTC
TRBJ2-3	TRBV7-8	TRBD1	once	CASSRQGADTQYF	TGTGCCAGCAGCCGTCAGGGGGCAGATACGCAGTATTTT
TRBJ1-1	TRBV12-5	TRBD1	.	CASSGGPGGRNTEAFF	TGTGCTAGTTCAGGGGGCCCAGGGGGCAGGAACACTGAAGCTTTCTTT
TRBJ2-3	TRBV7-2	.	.	CASSLGLQFTDTQYF	TGTGCCAGCAGCTTAGGGCTACAATTCACAGATACGCAGTATTTT
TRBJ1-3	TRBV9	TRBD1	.	CASSVGSLRGPPGNTIYF	TGTGCCAGCAGCGTAGGTTCCCTAAGGGGGCCACCTGGAAACACCATATATTTT
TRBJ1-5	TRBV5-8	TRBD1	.	CASSSTGVRNQPQHF	TGTGCCAGCAGCTCGACAGGGGTCCGGAATCAGCCCCAGCATTTT
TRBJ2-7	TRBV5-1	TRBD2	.	CASSLEASGRAMSDEQYF	TGCGCCAGCAGCTTGGAGGCTAGCGGGAGGGCCATGTCGGACGAGCAGTACTTC
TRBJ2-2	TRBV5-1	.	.	CASSLGARAAGELFF	TGCGCCAGCAGCTTGGGCGCACGTGCGGCCGGGGAGCTGTTTTTT
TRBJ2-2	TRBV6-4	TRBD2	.	CASSGTSGANTGELFF	TGTGCCAGCAGTGGTACTAGCGGGGCGAACACCGGGGAGCTGTTTTTT
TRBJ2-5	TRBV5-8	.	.	CASGQWGAGETQYF	TGTGCCAGCGGACAATGGGGGGCCGGAGAGACCCAGTACTTC
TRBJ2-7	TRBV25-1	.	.	CASSESGRDEQYF	TGTGCCAGCAGTGAATCAGGCAGGGACGAGCAGTACTTC
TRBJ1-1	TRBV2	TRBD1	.	CASTRDRGRFSMNTEAFF	TGTGCCAGCACTCGGGACAGGGGTCGATTTAGTATGAACACTGAAGCTTTCTTT
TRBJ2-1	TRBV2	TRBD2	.	CATKRGLAGRNYNEQFF	TGTGCCACCAAGCGGGGACTAGCGGGACGTAACTACAATGAGCAGTTCTTC